This T cell receptor beta chain derives from a study of T cell responses to AZD1222 COVID-19 vaccine. With respect to this clone: As yet, its antigen is unknown.

Trimming took 6 bases from V and 6 from J; bases not matched to a gene: 13. Looked up from germline, CDR1 is SQVTM and CDR2 is ANQGSEA. The CDR3 totals 14 residues. Study-wide findings and caveats: No repertoire was sampled before or during the peak T cell response, only after it. Among vaccine-associated CD4 TCRs, coverage spanned spike, with dominance at 160-218 and 743-854.

Repertoires were generated with immunoSEQ multiplex PCR, while TCRdb's copy carries only in-frame clones and drops some. The sample lists about 170,000 clones, roughly 92% occurring once. The chain is built from TRBV29-1 and TRBJ2-7, with 8 positions matching TRBD1. The sample consisted of peripheral blood, taken on day 0 of AZD1222 vaccination. This TCR was recovered from an adult in good health. DNA for the CDR3: TGCAGCGTCACCTCACGGACAGGGAGGTTCGAGCAGTACTTC. Protein product: CSVTSRTGRFEQYF.